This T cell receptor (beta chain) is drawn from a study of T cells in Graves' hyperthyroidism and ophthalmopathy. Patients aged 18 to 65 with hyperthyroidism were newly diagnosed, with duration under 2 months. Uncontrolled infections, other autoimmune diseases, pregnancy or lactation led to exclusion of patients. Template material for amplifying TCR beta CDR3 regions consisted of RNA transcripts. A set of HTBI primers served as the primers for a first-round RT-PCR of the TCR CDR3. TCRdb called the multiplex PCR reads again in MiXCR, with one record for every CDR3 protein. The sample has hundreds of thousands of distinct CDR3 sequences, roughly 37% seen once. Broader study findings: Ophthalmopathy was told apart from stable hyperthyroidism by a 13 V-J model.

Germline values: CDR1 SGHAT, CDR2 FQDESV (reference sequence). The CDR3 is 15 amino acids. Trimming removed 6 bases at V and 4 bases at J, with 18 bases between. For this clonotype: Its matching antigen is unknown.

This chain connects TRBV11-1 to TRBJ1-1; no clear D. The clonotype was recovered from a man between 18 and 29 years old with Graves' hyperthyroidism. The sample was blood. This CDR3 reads CASRLDIEMTTEAFF. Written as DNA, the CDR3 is TGTGCCAGCAGGCTGGATATAGAAATGACCACTGAAGCTTTCTTT. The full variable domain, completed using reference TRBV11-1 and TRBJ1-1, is EAEVAQSPRYKITEKSQAVAFWCDPISGHATLYWYRQILGQGPELLVQFQDESVVDDSQLPKDRFSAERLKGVDSTLKIQPAELGDSAMYLCASRLDIEMTTEAFFGQGTRLTVV.